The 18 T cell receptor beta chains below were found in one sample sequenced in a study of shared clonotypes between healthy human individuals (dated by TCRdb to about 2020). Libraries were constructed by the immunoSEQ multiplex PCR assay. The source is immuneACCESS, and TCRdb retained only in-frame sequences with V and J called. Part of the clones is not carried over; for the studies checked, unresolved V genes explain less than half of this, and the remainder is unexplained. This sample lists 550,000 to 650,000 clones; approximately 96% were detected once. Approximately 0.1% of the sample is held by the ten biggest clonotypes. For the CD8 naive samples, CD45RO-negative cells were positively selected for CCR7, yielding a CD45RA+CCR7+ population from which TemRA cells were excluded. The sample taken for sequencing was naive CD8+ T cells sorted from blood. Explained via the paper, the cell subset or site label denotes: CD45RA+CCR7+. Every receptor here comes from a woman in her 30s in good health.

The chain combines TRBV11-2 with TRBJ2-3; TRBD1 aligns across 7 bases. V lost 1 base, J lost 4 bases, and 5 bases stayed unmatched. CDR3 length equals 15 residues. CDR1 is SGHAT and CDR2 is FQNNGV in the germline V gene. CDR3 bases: TGTGCCAGCAGCTTAGGACAGGGTCGGGCAGATACGCAGTATTTT. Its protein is CASSLGQGRADTQYF.

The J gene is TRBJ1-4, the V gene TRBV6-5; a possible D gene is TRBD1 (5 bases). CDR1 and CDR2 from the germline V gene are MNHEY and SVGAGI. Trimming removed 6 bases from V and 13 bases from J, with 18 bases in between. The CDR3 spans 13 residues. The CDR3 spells CASSPDGGVRLFF. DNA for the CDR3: TGTGCCAGCAGCCCCGATGGGGGAGTCAGACTGTTTTTT.

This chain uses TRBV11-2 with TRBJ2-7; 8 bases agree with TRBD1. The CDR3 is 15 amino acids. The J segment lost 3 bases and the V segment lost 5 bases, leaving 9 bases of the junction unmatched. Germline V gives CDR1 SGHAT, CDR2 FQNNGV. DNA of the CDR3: TGTGCCAGCAGCCACGTTACAGGGGGAGACTACGAGCAGTACTTC. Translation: CASSHVTGGDYEQYF.

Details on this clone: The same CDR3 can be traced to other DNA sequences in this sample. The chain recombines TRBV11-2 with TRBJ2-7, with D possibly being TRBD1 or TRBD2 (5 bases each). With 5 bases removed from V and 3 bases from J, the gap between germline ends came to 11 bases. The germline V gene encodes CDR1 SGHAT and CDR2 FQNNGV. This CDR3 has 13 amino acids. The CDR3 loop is CASSLGTSYEQYF. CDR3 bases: TGTGCCAGCAGCCTGGGGACCAGCTACGAGCAGTACTTC.

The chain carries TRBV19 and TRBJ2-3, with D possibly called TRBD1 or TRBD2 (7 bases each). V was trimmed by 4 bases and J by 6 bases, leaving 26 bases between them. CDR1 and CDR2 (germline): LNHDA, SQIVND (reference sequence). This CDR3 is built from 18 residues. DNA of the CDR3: TGTGCCAGTAGTAGGCGGGGGCGACAGGGAGCGAGAAATGATACGCAGTATTTT. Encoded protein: CASSRRGRQGARNDTQYF.

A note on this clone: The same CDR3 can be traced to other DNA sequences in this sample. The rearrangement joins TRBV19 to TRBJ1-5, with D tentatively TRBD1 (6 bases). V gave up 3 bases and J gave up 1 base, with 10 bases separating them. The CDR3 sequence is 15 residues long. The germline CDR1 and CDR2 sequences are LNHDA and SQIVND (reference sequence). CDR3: CASSIWDTSNQPQHF. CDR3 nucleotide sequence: TGTGCCAGTAGTATTTGGGACACCAGCAATCAGCCCCAGCATTTT. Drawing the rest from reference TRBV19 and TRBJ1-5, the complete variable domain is DGGITQSPKYLFRKEGQNVTLSCEQNLNHDAMYWYRQDPGQGLRLIYYSQIVNDFQKGDIAEGYSVSREKKESFPLTVTSAQKNPTAFYLCASSIWDTSNQPQHFGDGTRLSIL.

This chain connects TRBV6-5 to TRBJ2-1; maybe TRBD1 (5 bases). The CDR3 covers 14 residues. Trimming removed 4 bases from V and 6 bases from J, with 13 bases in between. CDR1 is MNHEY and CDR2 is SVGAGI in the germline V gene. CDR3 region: CASSSGLGANEQFF. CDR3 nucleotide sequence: TGTGCCAGCAGTTCAGGGCTGGGCGCCAATGAGCAGTTCTTC.

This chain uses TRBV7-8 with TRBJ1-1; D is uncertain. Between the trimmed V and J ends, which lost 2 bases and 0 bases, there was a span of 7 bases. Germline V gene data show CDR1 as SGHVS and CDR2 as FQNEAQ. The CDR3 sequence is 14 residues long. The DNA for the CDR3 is TGTGCCAGCAGCTTATGGTCGTTGAACACTGAAGCTTTCTTT. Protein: CASSLWSLNTEAFF.

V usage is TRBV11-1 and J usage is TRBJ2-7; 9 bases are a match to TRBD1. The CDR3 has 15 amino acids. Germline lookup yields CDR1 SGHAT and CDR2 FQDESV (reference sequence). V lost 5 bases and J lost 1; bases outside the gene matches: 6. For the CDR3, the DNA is TGTGCCAGCAGCCCCCGGGACAGGGTGTCCTACGAGCAGTACTTC. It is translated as CASSPRDRVSYEQYF.

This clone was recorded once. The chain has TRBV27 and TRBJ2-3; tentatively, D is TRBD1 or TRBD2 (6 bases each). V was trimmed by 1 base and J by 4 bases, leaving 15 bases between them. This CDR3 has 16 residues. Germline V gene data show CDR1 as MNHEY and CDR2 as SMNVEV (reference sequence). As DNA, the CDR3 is TGTGCCAGCAGTTTATTGGGCAGGGGAGGAGCAGATACGCAGTATTTT. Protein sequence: CASSLLGRGGADTQYF.

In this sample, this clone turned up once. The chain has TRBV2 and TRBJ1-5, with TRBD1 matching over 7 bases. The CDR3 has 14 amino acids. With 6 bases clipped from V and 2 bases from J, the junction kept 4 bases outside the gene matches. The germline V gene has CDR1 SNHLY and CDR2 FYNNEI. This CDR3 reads CASRPQGGNQPQHF. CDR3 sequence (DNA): TGTGCCAGCAGACCCCAGGGGGGCAATCAGCCCCAGCATTTT.

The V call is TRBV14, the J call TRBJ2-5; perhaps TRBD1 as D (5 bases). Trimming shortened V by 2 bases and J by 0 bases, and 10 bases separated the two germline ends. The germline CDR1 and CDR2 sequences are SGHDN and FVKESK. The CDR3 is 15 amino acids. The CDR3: CASSQRQGYQETQYF. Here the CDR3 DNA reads TGTGCCAGCAGCCAACGGCAGGGATACCAAGAGACCCAGTACTTC.

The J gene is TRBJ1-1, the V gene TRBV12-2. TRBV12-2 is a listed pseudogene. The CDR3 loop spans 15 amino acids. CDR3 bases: TGTGCAAGTCTCCTAACGGGGCCGCGGAACACTGAAGCTTTCTTT. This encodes CASLLTGPRNTEAFF.

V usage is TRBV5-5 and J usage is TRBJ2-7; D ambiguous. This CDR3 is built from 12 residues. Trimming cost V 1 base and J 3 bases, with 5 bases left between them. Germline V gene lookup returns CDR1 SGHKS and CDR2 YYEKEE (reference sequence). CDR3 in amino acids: CASSLLGYEQYF. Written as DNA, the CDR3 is TGTGCCAGCAGCTTGTTGGGCTACGAGCAGTACTTC.

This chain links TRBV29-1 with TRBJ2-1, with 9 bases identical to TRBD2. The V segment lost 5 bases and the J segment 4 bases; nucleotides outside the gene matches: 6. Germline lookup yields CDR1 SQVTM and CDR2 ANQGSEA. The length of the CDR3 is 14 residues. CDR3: CSVLRLAEYNEQFF. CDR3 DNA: TGCAGCGTTCTTAGACTAGCGGAGTACAATGAGCAGTTCTTC.

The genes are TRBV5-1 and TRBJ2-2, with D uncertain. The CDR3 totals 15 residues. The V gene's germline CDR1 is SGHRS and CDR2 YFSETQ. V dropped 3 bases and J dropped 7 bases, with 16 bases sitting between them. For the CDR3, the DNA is TGCGCCAGCAGCTACACACCCGTCCCTTTCGGGGAGCTGTTTTTT. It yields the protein CASSYTPVPFGELFF.

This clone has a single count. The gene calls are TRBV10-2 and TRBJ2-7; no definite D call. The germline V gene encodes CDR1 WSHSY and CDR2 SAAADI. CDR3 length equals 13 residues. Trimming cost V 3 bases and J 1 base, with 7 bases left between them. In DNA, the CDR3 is TGCGCCAGCAGTGAAGTACTATCCTACGAGCAGTACTTC. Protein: CASSEVLSYEQYF.

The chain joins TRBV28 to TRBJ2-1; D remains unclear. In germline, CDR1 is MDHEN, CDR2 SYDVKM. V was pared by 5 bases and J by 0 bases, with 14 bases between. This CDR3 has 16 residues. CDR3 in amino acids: CASSDIDRSSYNEQFF. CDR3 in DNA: TGTGCCAGCAGTGACATAGACCGAAGCTCCTACAATGAGCAGTTCTTC.